The clone carrying this TCR beta chain was seen many times. This specimen belongs to a study of CD8+CD57+ T cells in acquired aplastic anemia. The template for TCR beta VDJ and CDR3 sequence profiling was genomic DNA. MiXCR was run by TCRdb on the reads, yielding one entry per CDR3 protein. The table includes about 190,000 distinct CDR3 sequences, around 65% detected once. In germline, CDR1 is MGHRA, CDR2 YSYEKL. The CDR3 contains 15 residues. V was cut by 4 bases and J by 2 bases, with 12 bases left in between. This chain connects TRBV4-1 to TRBJ1-5; no definite D call. Sequences were obtained from sorted CD4+, CD8+, or CD8+CD57+ T cells (not recorded which) from PBMCs. The clonotype comes from a human donor with severe aplastic anemia or a healthy control (not recorded which). The CDR3 loop is CASSPVDLGNQPQHF. The CDR3 coding sequence is TGCGCCAGCAGCCCAGTCGATCTAGGCAATCAGCCCCAGCATTTT.